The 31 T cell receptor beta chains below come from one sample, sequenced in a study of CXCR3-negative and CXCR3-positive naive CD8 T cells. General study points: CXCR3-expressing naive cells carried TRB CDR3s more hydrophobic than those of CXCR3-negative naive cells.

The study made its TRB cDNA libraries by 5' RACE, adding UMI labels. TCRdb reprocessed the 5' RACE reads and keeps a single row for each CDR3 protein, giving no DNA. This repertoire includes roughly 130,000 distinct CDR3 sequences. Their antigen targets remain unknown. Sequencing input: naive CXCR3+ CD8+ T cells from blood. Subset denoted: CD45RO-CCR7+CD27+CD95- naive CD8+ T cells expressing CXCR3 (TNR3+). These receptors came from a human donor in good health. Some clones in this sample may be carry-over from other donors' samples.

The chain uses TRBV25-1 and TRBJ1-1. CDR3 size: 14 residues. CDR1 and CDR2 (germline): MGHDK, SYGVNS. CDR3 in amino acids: CASSIAGMNTEAFF.

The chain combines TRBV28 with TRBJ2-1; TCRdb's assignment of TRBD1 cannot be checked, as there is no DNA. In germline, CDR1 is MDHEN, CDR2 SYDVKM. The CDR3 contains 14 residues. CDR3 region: CASSFRGLYNEQFF.

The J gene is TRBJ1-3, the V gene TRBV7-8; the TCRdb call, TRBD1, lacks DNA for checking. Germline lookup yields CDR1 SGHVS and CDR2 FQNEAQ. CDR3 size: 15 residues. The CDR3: CASSLQGVAGNTIYF.

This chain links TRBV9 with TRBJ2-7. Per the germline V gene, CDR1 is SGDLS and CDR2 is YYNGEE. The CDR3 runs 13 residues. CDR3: CASSAHDSGEQYF.

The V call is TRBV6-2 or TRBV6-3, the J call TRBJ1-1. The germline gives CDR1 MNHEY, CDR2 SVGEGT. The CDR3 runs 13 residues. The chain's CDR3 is CASRLGRNTEAFF.

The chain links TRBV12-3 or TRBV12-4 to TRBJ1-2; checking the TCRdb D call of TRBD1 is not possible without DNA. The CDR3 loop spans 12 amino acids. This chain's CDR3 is CASRGDTYGYTF.

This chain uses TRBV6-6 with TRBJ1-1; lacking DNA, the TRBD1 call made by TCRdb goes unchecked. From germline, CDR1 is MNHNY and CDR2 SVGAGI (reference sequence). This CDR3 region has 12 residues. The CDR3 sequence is CASSYGGTEAFF.

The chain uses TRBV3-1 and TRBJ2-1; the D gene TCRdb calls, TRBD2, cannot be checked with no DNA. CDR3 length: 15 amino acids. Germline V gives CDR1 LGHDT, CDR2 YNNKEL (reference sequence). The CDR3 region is CASSQEREGINEQFF.

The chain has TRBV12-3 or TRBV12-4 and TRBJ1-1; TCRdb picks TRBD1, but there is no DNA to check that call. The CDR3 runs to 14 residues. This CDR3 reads CASRGQGMNTEAFF.

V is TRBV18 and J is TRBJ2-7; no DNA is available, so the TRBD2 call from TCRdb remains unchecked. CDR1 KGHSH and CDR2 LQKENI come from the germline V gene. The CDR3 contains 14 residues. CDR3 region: CASSPGGEAYEQYF.

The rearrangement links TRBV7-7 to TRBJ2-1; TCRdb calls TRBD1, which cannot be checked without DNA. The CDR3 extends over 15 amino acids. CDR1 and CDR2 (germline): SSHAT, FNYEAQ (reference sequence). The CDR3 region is CAISPGGDSYNEQFF.

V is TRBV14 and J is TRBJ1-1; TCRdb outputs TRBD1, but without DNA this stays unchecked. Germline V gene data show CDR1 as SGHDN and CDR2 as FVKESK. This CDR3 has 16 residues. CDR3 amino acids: CASSLKTPSMNTEAFF.

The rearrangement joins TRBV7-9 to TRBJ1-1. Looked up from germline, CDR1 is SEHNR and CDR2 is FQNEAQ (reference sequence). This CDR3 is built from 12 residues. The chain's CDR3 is CASSLAGREAFF.

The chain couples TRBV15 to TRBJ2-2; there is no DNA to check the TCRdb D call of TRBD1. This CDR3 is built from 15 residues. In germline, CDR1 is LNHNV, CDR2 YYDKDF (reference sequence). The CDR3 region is CATSSRASLTGELFF.

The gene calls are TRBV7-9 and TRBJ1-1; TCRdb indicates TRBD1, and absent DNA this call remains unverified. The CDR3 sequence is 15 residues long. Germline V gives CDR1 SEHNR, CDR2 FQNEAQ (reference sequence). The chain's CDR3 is CASSSRTDVNTEAFF.

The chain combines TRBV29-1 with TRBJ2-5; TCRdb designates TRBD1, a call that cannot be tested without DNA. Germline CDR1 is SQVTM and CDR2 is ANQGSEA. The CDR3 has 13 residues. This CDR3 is CSVEGDPWGTQYF.

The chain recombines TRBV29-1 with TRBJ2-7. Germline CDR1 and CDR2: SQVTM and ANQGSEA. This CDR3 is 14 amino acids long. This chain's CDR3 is CSVEDQDSSYKQYF.

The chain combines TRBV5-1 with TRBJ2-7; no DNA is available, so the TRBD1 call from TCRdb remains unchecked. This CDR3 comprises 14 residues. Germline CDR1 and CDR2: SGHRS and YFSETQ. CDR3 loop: CASSTGQGAYEQYF. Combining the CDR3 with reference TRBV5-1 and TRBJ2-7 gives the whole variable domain KAGVTQTPRYLIKTRGQQVTLSCSPISGHRSVSWYQQTPGQGLQFLFEYFSETQRNKGNFPGRFSGRQFSNSRSEMNVSTLELGDSALYLCASSTGQGAYEQYFGPGTRLTVT.

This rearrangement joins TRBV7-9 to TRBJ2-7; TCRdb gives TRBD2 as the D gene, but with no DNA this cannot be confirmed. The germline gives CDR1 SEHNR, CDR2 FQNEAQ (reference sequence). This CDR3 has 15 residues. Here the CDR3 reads CASSFSGTPSYEQYF.

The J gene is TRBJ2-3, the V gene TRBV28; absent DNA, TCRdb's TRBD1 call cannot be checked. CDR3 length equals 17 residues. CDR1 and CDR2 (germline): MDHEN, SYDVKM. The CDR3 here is CASSLGLGQGTTDTQYF.

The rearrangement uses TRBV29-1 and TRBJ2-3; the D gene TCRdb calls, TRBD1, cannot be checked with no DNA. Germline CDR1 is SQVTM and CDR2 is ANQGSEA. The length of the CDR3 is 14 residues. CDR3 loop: CSAYRGHPGDTQYF.

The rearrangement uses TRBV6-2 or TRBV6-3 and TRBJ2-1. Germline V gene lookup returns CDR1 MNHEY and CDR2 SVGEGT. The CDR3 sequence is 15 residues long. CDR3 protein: CASSLMESSYNEQFF.

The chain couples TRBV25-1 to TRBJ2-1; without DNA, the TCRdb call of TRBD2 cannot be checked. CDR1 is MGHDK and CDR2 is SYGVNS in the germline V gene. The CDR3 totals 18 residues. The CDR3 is CASSNTGTSGDRGNEQFF.

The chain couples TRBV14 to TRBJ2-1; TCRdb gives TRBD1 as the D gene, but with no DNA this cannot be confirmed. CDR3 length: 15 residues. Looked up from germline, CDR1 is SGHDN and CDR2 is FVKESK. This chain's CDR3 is CASSQARRDHNEQFF.

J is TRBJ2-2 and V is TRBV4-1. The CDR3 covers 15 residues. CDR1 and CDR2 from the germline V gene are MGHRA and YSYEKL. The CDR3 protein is CASSHLGINTGELFF.

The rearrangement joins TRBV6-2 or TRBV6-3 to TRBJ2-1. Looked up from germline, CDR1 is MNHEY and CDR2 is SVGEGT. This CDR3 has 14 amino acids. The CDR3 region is CASSAYDSYNEQFF.

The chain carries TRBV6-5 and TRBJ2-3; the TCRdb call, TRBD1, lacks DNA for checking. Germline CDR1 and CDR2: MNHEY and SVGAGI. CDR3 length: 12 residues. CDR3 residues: CASSPSQGAQYF.

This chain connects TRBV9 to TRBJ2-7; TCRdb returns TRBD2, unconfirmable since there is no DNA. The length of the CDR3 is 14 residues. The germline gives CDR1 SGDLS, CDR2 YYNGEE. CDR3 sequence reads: CASGPSGGTYEQYF.

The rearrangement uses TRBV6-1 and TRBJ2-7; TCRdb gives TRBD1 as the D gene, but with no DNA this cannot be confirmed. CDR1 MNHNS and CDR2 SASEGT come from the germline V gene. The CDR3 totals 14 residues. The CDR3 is CASSNPGPVREQYF.

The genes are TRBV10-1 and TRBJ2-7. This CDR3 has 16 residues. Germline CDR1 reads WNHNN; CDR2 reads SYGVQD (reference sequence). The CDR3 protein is CASELGRNRLSYEQYF.

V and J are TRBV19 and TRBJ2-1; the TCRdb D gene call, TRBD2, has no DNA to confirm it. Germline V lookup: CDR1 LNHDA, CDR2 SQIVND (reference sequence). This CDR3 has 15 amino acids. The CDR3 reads CASSIDKEGRGEQFF.